This T cell receptor (beta chain) came from a study of persistence of HIV-infected CD4 T cells. Study summary: A median of 8 years of suppressive ART preceded sampling.

In the case of this clone: Antigen unknown.

This was the immunoSEQ version 4 assay in survey mode. This table comes from immunoSEQ multiplex PCR, and its TCRdb copy is limited to in-frame clones, with some not included. The table shows approximately 18,000 clones, with about 65% occurring only once. The stimulus was lysate of CMV-infected fibroblasts, around 11 ug/mL. CD4+ T cells upregulating both CD40 ligand and CD69 were sorted as responding cells. PBMCs were depleted of CD8+ T cells before stimulation. The sequence came from an adult woman with HIV who was CMV-seropositive. The material was CD4+ T cells sorted from PBMCs after roughly 18-hour stimulation, obtained from a patient who received antiretroviral therapy.

CDR3 protein: CASSLDPRSPLHF. The CDR3 nucleotides read TGTGCCAGCAGCTTAGATCCCCGTTCACCCCTCCACTTT. This chain connects TRBV7-3 to TRBJ1-6; D ambiguous. Germline CDR1 SGHTA, CDR2 FQGTGA. The CDR3 spans 13 residues. V lost 2 bases to trimming and J lost 9 bases, with 8 bases between them.